This T cell receptor beta chain came from a study of glioma-infiltrating T cells after dendritic cell vaccination. Study as a whole: Samples are from glioblastoma patients in Phase I and II dendritic cell vaccine trials. Study-wide results and caveats: Higher pretreatment TIL content predicted longer progression-free time and survival.

The protocol was immunoSEQ multiplex PCR, while the TCRdb copy is restricted to in-frame clones and leaves out a portion. The data contain around 90,000 clones, over 75% of them singletons. Concerning this clone: The antigen is undetermined.

Time point: after dendritic cell vaccination, including at tumor progression/relapse. Patients had residual fresh-frozen tumor tissue and more than two years of survival data. Trimming removed 6 bases at V and 5 bases at J, with 14 bases between. This CDR3 has 15 residues. Germline CDR1 reads KGHSH; CDR2 reads LQKENI. The chain couples TRBV18 to TRBJ1-6; D call uncertain. This clonotype was sampled from a human donor with glioblastoma. This specimen was blood, taken after dendritic cell vaccination. The CDR3 reads CASSPEQVHNSPLHF. The CDR3 coding sequence is TGTGCCAGCTCCCCTGAGCAGGTCCATAATTCACCCCTCCACTTT.